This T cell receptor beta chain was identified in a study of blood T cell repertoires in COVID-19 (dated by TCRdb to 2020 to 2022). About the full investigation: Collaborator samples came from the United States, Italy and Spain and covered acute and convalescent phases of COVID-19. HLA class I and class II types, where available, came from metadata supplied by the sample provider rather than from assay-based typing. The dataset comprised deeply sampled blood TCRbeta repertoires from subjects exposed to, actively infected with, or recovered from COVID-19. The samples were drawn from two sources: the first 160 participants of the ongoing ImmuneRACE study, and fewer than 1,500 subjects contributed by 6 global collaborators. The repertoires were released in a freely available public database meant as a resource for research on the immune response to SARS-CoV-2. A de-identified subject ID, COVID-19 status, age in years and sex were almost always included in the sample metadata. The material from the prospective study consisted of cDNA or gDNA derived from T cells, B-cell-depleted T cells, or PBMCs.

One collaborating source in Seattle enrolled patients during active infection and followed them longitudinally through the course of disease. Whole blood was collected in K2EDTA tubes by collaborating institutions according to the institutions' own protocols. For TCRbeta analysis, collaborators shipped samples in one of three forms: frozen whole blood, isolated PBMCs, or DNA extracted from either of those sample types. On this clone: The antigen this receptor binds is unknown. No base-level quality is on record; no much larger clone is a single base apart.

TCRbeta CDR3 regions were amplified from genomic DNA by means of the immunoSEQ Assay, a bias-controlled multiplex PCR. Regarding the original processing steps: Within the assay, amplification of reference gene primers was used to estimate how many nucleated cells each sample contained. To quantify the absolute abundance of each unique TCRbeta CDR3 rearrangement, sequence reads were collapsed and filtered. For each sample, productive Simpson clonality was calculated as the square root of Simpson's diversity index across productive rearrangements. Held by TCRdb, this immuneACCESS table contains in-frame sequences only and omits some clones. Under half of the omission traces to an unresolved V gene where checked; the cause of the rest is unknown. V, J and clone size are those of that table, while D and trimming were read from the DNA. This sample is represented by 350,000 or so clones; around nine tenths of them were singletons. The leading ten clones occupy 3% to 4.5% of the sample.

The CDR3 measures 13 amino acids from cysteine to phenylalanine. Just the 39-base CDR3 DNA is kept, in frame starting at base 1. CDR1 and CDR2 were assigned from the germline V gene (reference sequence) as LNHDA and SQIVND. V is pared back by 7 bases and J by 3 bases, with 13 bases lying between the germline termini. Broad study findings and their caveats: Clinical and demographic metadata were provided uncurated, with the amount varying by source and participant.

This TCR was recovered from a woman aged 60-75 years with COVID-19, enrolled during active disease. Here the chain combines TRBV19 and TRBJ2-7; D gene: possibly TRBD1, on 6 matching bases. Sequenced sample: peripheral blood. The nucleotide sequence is TGTGCCAGTAACTCAGCAGGGGTCTACGAGCAGTACTTC. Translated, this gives CASNSAGVYEQYF.